A single sample gave rise to the 14 T cell receptor beta chains below, sequenced in a study of cytomegalovirus exposure and HLA in healthy donors. Primers: 60 Vbeta forward and 13 Jbeta reverse. Here immunoSEQ multiplex PCR was the method, and the copy in TCRdb shows in-frame clones only, minus some. Of some 240,000 clones in the sample, nearly 95% were seen once. Sequenced input: PBMCs. The source is a girl aged 2 to 10 in good health and CMV-seronegative.

V gene TRBV29-1 combines with J gene TRBJ1-1, with 7 bases aligning to TRBD1. The CDR3 is 17 residues long. Germline assignment: CDR1 SQVTM and CDR2 ANQGSEA. Losses at the gene ends were 7 bases for V and 0 bases for J; bases not matched to a gene: 17. The CDR3: CSAQNSPGQRMNTEAFF. DNA for the CDR3: TGCAGCGCCCAAAATTCCCCGGGACAGCGGATGAACACTGAAGCTTTCTTT.

On this clone: A junction boundary mismatches the germline segment, possibly from a read error. The chain carries TRBV7-9 and TRBJ1-4; D is unresolved. The length of the CDR3 is 14 residues. CDR1 is SEHNR and CDR2 is FQNEAQ in the germline V gene (reference sequence). The CDR3 protein is CSSSTGREGEKLFF. DNA for the CDR3: TGTTCCAGCAGCACCGGGCGGGAAGGTGAAAAACTGTTTTTT.

The chain combines TRBV7-8 with TRBJ2-2; D is unresolved. This CDR3 is built from 15 residues. Trimming shortened V by 3 bases and J by 3 bases, and 11 bases separated the two germline ends. Germline CDR1 and CDR2: SGHVS and FQNEAQ. The CDR3, as DNA: TGTGCCAGCAGCTTCGGTCAAGAATACACCGGGGAGCTGTTTTTT. This sequence encodes CASSFGQEYTGELFF.

The chain joins TRBV5-1 to TRBJ1-2; 10 bases line up with TRBD1. The CDR3 runs to 14 residues. V trimming: 2 bases; J trimming: 3 bases; junction bases outside the gene matches: 1. Germline loops: CDR1 SGHRS, CDR2 YFSETQ. The CDR3 is CASSFGQGDYGYTF. CDR3 DNA: TGCGCCAGCAGCTTCGGACAGGGGGACTATGGCTACACCTTC.

The chain is built from TRBV7-2 and TRBJ2-7; 7 bases match TRBD2. This CDR3 has 14 amino acids. V lost 0 bases and J lost 2; bases outside the gene matches: 1. Germline CDR1 SGHTA, CDR2 FQGNSA. The CDR3 loop reads CASSLAGGAYEQYF. CDR3 DNA: TGTGCCAGCAGCTTAGCGGGGGGGGCCTACGAGCAGTACTTC.

The V and J genes are TRBV11-2 and TRBJ1-6; 8 nucleotides agree with TRBD1. Trimming removed 10 bases from V and 7 bases from J; junction bases left unmatched: 3. Per germline, CDR1 SGHAT and CDR2 FQNNGV. CDR3 length: 12 amino acids. CDR3 protein: CATRTGNSPLHF. The CDR3 coding sequence is TGTGCCACCAGGACAGGGAATTCACCCCTCCACTTT.

This rearrangement joins TRBV5-4 to TRBJ2-4; TRBD1 agrees at 7 bases. Germline V gives CDR1 SGHNT, CDR2 YYREEE (reference sequence). Trimming removed 10 bases from V and 7 bases from J; junction bases left unmatched: 14. The CDR3 spans 14 residues. CDR3 in DNA: TGTGCCGCAACGTTAGACAGGGCCCGGAACATTCAGTACTTC. Translation gives CAATLDRARNIQYF.

V and J are TRBV6-1 and TRBJ1-5, with D hard to call. The CDR3 covers 13 residues. V lost 5 bases and J lost 5, with 10 bases in between. The germline V gene encodes CDR1 MNHNS and CDR2 SASEGT. CDR3 sequence: CASSYHRDQPQHF. Written as DNA, the CDR3 is TGTGCCAGCAGTTATCATCGCGATCAGCCCCAGCATTTT.

The V and J genes are TRBV19 and TRBJ2-7; 8 nucleotides line up with TRBD1. Losses at the gene ends were 8 bases for V and 0 bases for J; bases not matched to a gene: 9. This CDR3 has 15 residues. From germline, CDR1 is LNHDA and CDR2 SQIVND (reference sequence). The CDR3 coding sequence is TGTGCCAGTGCCCGGACAGGGAAGAGCTCCTACGAGCAGTACTTC. As protein: CASARTGKSSYEQYF.

The J gene is TRBJ2-7, the V gene TRBV18, with 11 nucleotides matching TRBD2. Trimming took 1 base from V and 0 from J; bases not matched to a gene: 8. Germline V CDR1 and CDR2: KGHSH, LQKENI. The CDR3 runs to 18 residues. CDR3 in amino acids: CASSPLPLAGVPSYEQYF. The CDR3 nucleotides are TGTGCCAGCTCACCACTGCCACTAGCGGGGGTACCCTCCTACGAGCAGTACTTC.

V is TRBV7-2 and J is TRBJ2-1; 10 positions agree with TRBD1. This CDR3 contains 16 residues. Germline V CDR1 and CDR2: SGHTA, FQGNSA. Germline trimming cut 0 bases from V and 7 bases from J; bases unmatched to any gene: 6. CDR3 coding DNA: TGTGCCAGCAGCTTAGCCCCGGGACAGGGGTGGAATGAGCAGTTCTTC. Translation gives CASSLAPGQGWNEQFF.

The chain has TRBV7-6 and TRBJ2-3; D possibly corresponds to TRBD2 (5 bases). Looked up from germline, CDR1 is SGHVS and CDR2 is FNYEAQ. The CDR3 has 17 residues. V was pared by 4 bases and J by 1 base, with 18 bases between. The CDR3 coding sequence is TGTGCCAGCAGCTCGTTCCGGGGTATCGACGGCACAGATACGCAGTATTTT. Its protein is CASSSFRGIDGTDTQYF.

The chain has TRBV2 and TRBJ2-5; the match to TRBD1 covers 7 bases. The germline CDR1 and CDR2 sequences are SNHLY and FYNNEI. This CDR3 is built from 13 residues. The J segment lost 5 bases and the V segment lost 10 bases, leaving 10 bases of the junction unmatched. The CDR3 is CATRDRGSETQYF. CDR3 DNA sequence: TGTGCCACCAGGGACAGAGGCTCGGAGACCCAGTACTTC.

This clone was found once. Germline and junction disagree at one end, which may indicate a read error. The V call is TRBV7-9, the J call TRBJ2-2, with D tentatively TRBD2 (5 bases). In germline, CDR1 is SEHNR, CDR2 FQNEAQ (reference sequence). The CDR3 length is 15 residues. The CDR3 sequence is CSSSLLESNTGELFF. The CDR3 nucleotides read TGTTCCAGCAGCTTACTAGAAAGTAACACCGGGGAGCTGTTTTTT.